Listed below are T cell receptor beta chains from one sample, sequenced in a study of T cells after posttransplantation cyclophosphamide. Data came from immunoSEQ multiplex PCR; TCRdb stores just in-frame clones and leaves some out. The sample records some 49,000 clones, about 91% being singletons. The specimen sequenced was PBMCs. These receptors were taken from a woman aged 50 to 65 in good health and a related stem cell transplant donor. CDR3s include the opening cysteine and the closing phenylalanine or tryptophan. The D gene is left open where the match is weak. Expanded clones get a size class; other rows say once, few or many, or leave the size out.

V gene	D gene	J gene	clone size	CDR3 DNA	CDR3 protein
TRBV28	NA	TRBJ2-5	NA	TGTGCCAGCAGTTTAGAAGAGGAGACCCAGTACTTC	CASSLEEETQYF
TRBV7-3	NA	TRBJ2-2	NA	TGTGCCAGCAGCTTTGGACAGGGAGGGCGTCGGGGGGAGCTGTTTTTT	CASSFGQGGRRGELFF
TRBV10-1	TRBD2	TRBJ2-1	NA	TGCGCCAGCAGTGAATCCGCGGGGGAGTACAATGAGCAGTTCTTC	CASSESAGEYNEQFF
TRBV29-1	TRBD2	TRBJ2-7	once	TGCAGCGCTGGAAGCGGGGGAGTCTCCTACGAGCAGTACTTC	CSAGSGGVSYEQYF
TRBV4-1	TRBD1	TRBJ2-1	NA	TGCGCCAGCAGCCAAGTGGGACAGGGCATGACCGTGTATGAGCAGTTCTTC	CASSQVGQGMTVYEQFF
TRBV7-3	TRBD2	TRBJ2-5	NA	TGTGCCAGCAGCGCGGGAGTGCAAGAGACCCAGTACTTC	CASSAGVQETQYF
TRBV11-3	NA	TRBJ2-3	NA	TGTGCCAGCAGCCCCTACCCCGCAGATACGCAGTATTTT	CASSPYPADTQYF
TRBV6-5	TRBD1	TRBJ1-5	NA	TGTGCCAGCAGTTACTCGACAGGGTTAGAGCCCCAGCATTTT	CASSYSTGLEPQHF
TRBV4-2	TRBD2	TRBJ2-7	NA	TGTGCCAGCAGCCTTGGGGCGGGGGATTCGTACGAGCAGTACTTC	CASSLGAGDSYEQYF
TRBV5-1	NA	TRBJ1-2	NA	TGCGCCAGCAGTTCGGGGGATATCTATGGCTACACCTTC	CASSSGDIYGYTF
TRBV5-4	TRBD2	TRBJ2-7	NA	TGTGCCAGCAGCTTATTACTAGCGGGGGCGAGTGAGCAGTACTTC	CASSLLLAGASEQYF
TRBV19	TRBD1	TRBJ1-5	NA	TGTGCCAGTAGTATGACCAGGGGGCTTGATCAGCCCCAGCATTTT	CASSMTRGLDQPQHF
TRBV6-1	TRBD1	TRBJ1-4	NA	TGTGCCAGCAGTGAAGTTTTGGGACAGAGCGAAAAACTGTTTTTT	CASSEVLGQSEKLFF
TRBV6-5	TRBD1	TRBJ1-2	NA	TGTGCCAGCAGTTACCTAGGACAGGGCGGCGGCTACACCTTC	CASSYLGQGGGYTF
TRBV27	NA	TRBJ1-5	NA	TGTGCCAGCAGTCCCCTCGCTGTAGAGGATCAGCCCCAGCATTTT	CASSPLAVEDQPQHF
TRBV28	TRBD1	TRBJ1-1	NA	TGTGCCAGCAGTTTGAGACAGGGAGTCACTGAAGCTTTCTTT	CASSLRQGVTEAFF
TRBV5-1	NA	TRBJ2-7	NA	TGCGCCAGCAGCTTGGACCAGGGCAACGAGCAGTACTTC	CASSLDQGNEQYF
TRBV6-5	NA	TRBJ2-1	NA	TGTGCCAGCAGCCCGCCTAGACTCCCTGGCTATGAGCAGTTCTTC	CASSPPRLPGYEQFF
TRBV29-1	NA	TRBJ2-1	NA	TGCAGCGTTGGTCGAGTGGATGAGCAGTTCTTC	CSVGRVDEQFF
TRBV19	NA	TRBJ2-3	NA	TGTGCCAGTACCGCGGGTGCAGATACGCAGTATTTT	CASTAGADTQYF
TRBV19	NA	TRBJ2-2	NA	TGTGCCAGTAGTATAAGCCAGGCCTTCGCGAACACCGGGGAGCTGTTTTTT	CASSISQAFANTGELFF
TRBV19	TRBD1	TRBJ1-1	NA	TGTGCCAGTAGGACAGGGCTAGCCACTGAAGCTTTCTTT	CASRTGLATEAFF
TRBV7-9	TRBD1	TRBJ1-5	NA	TGTGCCAGCAGCGAACAGGGGGGGTACGATCAGCCCCAGCATTTT	CASSEQGGYDQPQHF
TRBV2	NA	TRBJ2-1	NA	TGTGCCAGCCAGTGGCTGAGGAATGAGCAGTTCTTC	CASQWLRNEQFF
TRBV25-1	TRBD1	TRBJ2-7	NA	TGTGCCAGCAGACCCGGGACAGGGTTGGGTAGCTCCTACGAGCAGTACTTC	CASRPGTGLGSSYEQYF
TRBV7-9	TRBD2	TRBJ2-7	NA	TGTGCCAGCAGCAAACTAGCGGAAACCTACGAGCAGTACTTC	CASSKLAETYEQYF